This paragraph covers one TCR beta chain sequence. Its antigen is not known. The CDR3 runs to 15 residues. In germline, CDR1 is DFQATT, CDR2 SNEGSKA (reference sequence). V shed 3 bases and J 2 bases; nucleotides not matched to a gene: 7. The entry originates in a study of CD8 T cells in ankylosing spondylitis. TCRdb used MiXCR to reprocess the 5' RACE reads, holding one entry per CDR3 protein. There are 340,000 or so distinct CDR3 sequences in the sample; under 15% occur only once, and around 0.99% lies in the top ten. Study-level results: A number of the motif variants had already been described in reactive arthritis synovial fluid and blood. Clones that were linked to disease were CD8+ and were relatively rare in peripheral blood. Reportedly, disease-linked clones are significantly enriched in ankylosing spondylitis patients' matched synovial fluid. Eight or nine highly homologous variants formed a TCR beta motif that appeared characteristic of ankylosing spondylitis blood.

The chain carries TRBV20-1 and TRBJ2-3; 8 bases line up with TRBD2. Sequencing used blood, either unsorted or a sorted T cell fraction (not recorded which). The sequence was collected from a male donor with ankylosing spondylitis or in good health (not recorded which). Written as DNA, the CDR3 is TGCAGTGCTAGCTTTAGCGGGGCCTCCACAGATACGCAGTATTTT. This gives the protein CSASFSGASTDTQYF.